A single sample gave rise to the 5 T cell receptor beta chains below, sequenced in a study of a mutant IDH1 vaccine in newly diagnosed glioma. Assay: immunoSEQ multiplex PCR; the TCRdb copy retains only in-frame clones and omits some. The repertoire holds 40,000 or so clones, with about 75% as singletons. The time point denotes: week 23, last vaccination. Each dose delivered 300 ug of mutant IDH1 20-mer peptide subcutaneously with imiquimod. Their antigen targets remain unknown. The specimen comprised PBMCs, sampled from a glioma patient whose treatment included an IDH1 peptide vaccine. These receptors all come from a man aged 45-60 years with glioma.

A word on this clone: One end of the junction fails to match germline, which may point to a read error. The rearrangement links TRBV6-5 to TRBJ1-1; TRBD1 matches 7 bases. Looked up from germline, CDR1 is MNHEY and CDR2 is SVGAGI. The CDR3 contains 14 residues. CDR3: CASSRSRDSIEIPF. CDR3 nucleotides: TGTGCCAGCAGTCGCTCCCGGGACAGCATTGAGATTCCCTTT.

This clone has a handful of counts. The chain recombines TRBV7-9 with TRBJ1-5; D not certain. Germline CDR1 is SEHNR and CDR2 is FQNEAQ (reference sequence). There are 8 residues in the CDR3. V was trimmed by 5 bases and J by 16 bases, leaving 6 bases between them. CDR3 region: CASSLKHF. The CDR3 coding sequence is TGTGCCAGCAGCCTCAAACATTTT.

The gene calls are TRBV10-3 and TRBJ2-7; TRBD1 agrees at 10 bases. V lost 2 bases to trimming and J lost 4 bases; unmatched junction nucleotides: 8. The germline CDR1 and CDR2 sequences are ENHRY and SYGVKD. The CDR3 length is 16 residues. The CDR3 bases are TGTGCCATCAGTGAGGGGGGACAGGGGAGGAGGTACGAGCAGTACTTC. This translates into CAISEGGQGRRYEQYF.

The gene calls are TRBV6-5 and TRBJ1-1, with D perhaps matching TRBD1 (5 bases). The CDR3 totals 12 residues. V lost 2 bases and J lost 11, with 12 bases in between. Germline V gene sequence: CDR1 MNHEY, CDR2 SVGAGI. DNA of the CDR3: TGTGCCAGCAGTTACGGGGGGGTGGAGGCTTTCTTT. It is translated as CASSYGGVEAFF.

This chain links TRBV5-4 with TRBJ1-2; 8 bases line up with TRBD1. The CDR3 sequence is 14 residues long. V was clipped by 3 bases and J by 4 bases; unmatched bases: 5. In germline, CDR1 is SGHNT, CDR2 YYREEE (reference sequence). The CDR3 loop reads CASSSPGGLYGYTF. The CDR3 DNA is TGTGCCAGCAGCTCCCCAGGGGGCCTCTATGGCTACACCTTC.